The 22 T cell receptor beta chains listed next were all sequenced from one sample in a study of a mutant IDH1 vaccine in newly diagnosed glioma (dated by TCRdb to about 2021). Libraries were built with the immunoSEQ multiplex PCR assay. Drawn from immuneACCESS, this table holds only the in-frame rearrangements with V and J called that TCRdb kept. Clones are partly lost; checked studies trace under half to an unresolved V gene and leave the rest unexplained. For this sample the table gives fewer than 90,000 clones, of which less than 90% were detected only once. The ten most abundant clones make up 12% of the sample. The label giving this sample's time point can be read as: week 35, safety follow-up. A 20-mer mutant IDH1 peptide at 300 micrograms in Montanide made up each vaccine dose, which was injected subcutaneously together with topical imiquimod. No antigens are known for them. The sequencing here drew on PBMCs, taken from a glioma patient whose treatment included an IDH1 peptide vaccine. The receptor source for this set is a man between 18 and 29 years old with glioma.

The V gene is TRBV7-9, the J gene TRBJ1-5, with D tentatively TRBD1 (5 bases). Per germline, CDR1 SEHNR and CDR2 FQNEAQ (reference sequence). Trimming removed 5 bases at V and 0 bases at J, with 14 bases between. This CDR3 comprises 16 residues. The CDR3 nucleotides read TGTGCCAGCAGCCTCTACTCAGGGAATAGCAATCAGCCCCAGCATTTT. It codes for CASSLYSGNSNQPQHF.

The chain links TRBV7-2 to TRBJ2-7; 15 bases line up with TRBD2. Trimming cost V 0 bases and J 12 bases; bases outside gene matches: 9. From germline, CDR1 is SGHTA and CDR2 FQGNSA. The CDR3 runs to 16 residues. CDR3 in DNA: TGTGCCAGCAGCTTAGCAGGACTAGCGGGAGGGTACTATTGGTACTTC. Its translation is CASSLAGLAGGYYWYF.

The V call is TRBV9, the J call TRBJ2-5; TRBD2 agrees at 7 bases. CDR3 length: 15 amino acids. After removal of 3 bases from V and 1 base from J, the junction contained 6 bases not matched to a gene. CDR1 is SGDLS and CDR2 is YYNGEE in the germline V gene. The CDR3 sequence: CASSAREGFQETQYF. The CDR3 nucleotides read TGTGCCAGCAGCGCGAGGGAGGGATTCCAAGAGACCCAGTACTTC.

The chain employs TRBV15 and TRBJ2-3; 9 nucleotides line up with TRBD1. Germline-derived CDR1 and CDR2 are LNHNV and YYDKDF (reference sequence). CDR3 length: 15 residues. Unmatched junction bases numbered 4, after V lost 4 bases and J lost 2 bases. CDR3 DNA sequence: TGTGCCACCAGCATCGACAGGGGGATCACAGATACGCAGTATTTT. Protein sequence: CATSIDRGITDTQYF.

The chain combines TRBV7-2 with TRBJ2-7, with 7 positions matching TRBD2. CDR3 size: 13 residues. The junction had 4 bases not matched to a gene; V was cut back by 5 bases and J by 3 bases. Germline V gene sequence: CDR1 SGHTA, CDR2 FQGNSA. CDR3 DNA: TGTGCCAGCAGCGCGGGAGCCTACTACGAGCAGTACTTC. Translated: CASSAGAYYEQYF. Full variable domain (rest looked up from reference TRBV7-2 and TRBJ2-7): GAGVSQSPSNKVTEKGKDVELRCDPISGHTALYWYRQSLGQGLEFLIYFQGNSAPDKSGLPSDRFSAERTGGSVSTLTIQRTQQEDSAVYLCASSAGAYYEQYFGPGTRLTVT.

This chain joins TRBV5-1 and TRBJ1-3; D is unclear. CDR3 length: 16 amino acids. From germline, CDR1 is SGHRS and CDR2 YFSETQ. V was trimmed by 4 bases and J by 0 bases, leaving 14 bases between them. This CDR3 reads CASSASFSSSGNTIYF. For the CDR3, the DNA is TGCGCCAGCAGCGCAAGCTTCAGCAGCTCTGGAAACACCATATATTTT.

The J gene is TRBJ2-7, the V gene TRBV5-4, with 8 bases identical to TRBD2. The CDR3 spans 15 residues. CDR1 is SGHNT, CDR2 YYREEE, per germline (reference sequence). Germline trimming cut 4 bases from V and 6 bases from J; bases unmatched to any gene: 12. The DNA for the CDR3 is TGTGCCAGCAGCGGGGCCCCCGGGACTAGTTCCGAGCAGTACTTC. Its protein is CASSGAPGTSSEQYF.

V gene TRBV7-3 combines with J gene TRBJ1-1; tentatively, D is TRBD1 (5 bases). The CDR3 contains 13 residues. The V and J ends lost 2 bases and 1 base respectively, with 5 bases between them. Germline assignment: CDR1 SGHTA and CDR2 FQGTGA. CDR3 residues: CASSLDRNTEAFF. CDR3 coding DNA: TGTGCCAGCAGCTTAGACAGGAACACTGAAGCTTTCTTT.

The chain joins TRBV28 to TRBJ2-5; 8 bases are a match to TRBD1. V was clipped by 6 bases and J by 5 bases; unmatched bases: 5. This CDR3 has 13 residues. Germline CDR1 and CDR2: MDHEN and SYDVKM. In nucleotides, the CDR3 is TGTGCCAGCAGCTCGACAGGGGCTGAGACCCAGTACTTC. This gives the protein CASSSTGAETQYF.

The chain uses TRBV10-3 and TRBJ1-6, with D tentatively TRBD1 (5 bases). The CDR3 has 16 residues. V was shortened by 5 bases and J by 3 bases, with 14 bases between the two germline ends. In germline, CDR1 is ENHRY, CDR2 SYGVKD. Here the CDR3 reads CAISPGGGDYNSPLHF. The CDR3 nucleotides read TGTGCCATCAGTCCTGGGGGGGGTGACTATAATTCACCCCTCCACTTT.

The chain carries TRBV4-1 and TRBJ1-6; unclear D gene. The CDR3 has 15 amino acids. The V end lost 3 bases, the J end lost 0 bases, and 6 bases lay between the germline ends. CDR1 MGHRA and CDR2 YSYEKL come from the germline V gene. This chain's CDR3 is CASSQADSYNSPLHF. DNA of the CDR3: TGCGCCAGCAGCCAGGCAGACTCCTATAATTCACCCCTCCACTTT.

This chain joins TRBV29-1 and TRBJ2-5, with D possibly being TRBD1 (5 bases). The germline V gene encodes CDR1 SQVTM and CDR2 ANQGSEA. Trimming left V 5 bases short and J 5 bases short, with 18 bases between. CDR3 length: 14 residues. This CDR3 reads CSVLRVMDGETQYF. The DNA of the CDR3 is TGCAGCGTTCTCAGGGTAATGGATGGGGAGACCCAGTACTTC. The full variable domain, its missing parts supplied by reference TRBV29-1 and TRBJ2-5, is SAVISQKPSRDICQRGTSLTIQCQVDSQVTMMFWYRQQPGQSLTLIATANQGSEATYESGFVIDKFPISRPNLTFSTLTVSNMSPEDSSIYLCSVLRVMDGETQYFGPGTRLLVL.

The chain links TRBV18 to TRBJ2-7; possibly TRBD1 or TRBD2 for D (6 bases each). Trimming removed 2 bases at V and 3 bases at J, with 14 bases between. Germline V CDR1 and CDR2: KGHSH, LQKENI. The length of the CDR3 is 15 residues. CDR3 DNA: TGTGCCAGCTCACCATACCTCGGGGGCAGCTACGAGCAGTACTTC. Translation: CASSPYLGGSYEQYF.

The chain links TRBV11-1 to TRBJ2-2, with no clear D. This CDR3 has 15 amino acids. Trimming left V 1 base short and J 0 bases short, with 6 bases between. The germline gives CDR1 SGHAT, CDR2 FQDESV (reference sequence). This CDR3 is CASSLGRTNTGELFF. For the CDR3, the DNA is TGTGCCAGCAGCTTAGGTCGGACGAACACCGGGGAGCTGTTTTTT.

The chain couples TRBV29-1 to TRBJ2-3; possibly TRBD1 for D (5 bases). The CDR3 totals 12 residues. V was shortened by 7 bases and J by 1 base, with 9 bases between the two germline ends. The germline V gene encodes CDR1 SQVTM and CDR2 ANQGSEA. This CDR3 is CSARVRTDTQYF. CDR3 DNA: TGCAGCGCCAGGGTGCGCACAGATACGCAGTATTTT.

The chain employs TRBV6-5 and TRBJ1-2; unclear D gene. Germline V CDR1 and CDR2: MNHEY, SVGAGI. V dropped 0 bases and J dropped 4 bases, with 15 bases sitting between them. CDR3 size: 16 residues. CDR3 amino acids: CASSYSSGDIPYGYTF. DNA of the CDR3: TGTGCCAGCAGTTACTCATCCGGAGATATCCCCTATGGCTACACCTTC.

The V gene is TRBV7-9, the J gene TRBJ1-4, with a possible D match to TRBD1 (6 bases). The CDR3 is 18 amino acids. Trimming shortened V by 1 base and J by 0 bases, and 15 bases separated the two germline ends. Germline V CDR1 and CDR2: SEHNR, FQNEAQ (reference sequence). The CDR3 sequence is CASSLVFDRPATNEKLFF. DNA for the CDR3: TGTGCCAGCAGCTTAGTATTCGACAGGCCCGCAACTAATGAAAAACTGTTTTTT.

The chain has TRBV11-2 and TRBJ1-2; the match to TRBD1 covers 11 bases. V gave up 1 base and J gave up 2 bases; unmatched junction bases: 6. The CDR3 runs 17 residues. The germline gives CDR1 SGHAT, CDR2 FQNNGV. CDR3 amino acids: CASSLATGTGGNYGYTF. The CDR3 DNA sequence: TGTGCCAGCAGCTTAGCCACAGGGACAGGGGGGAACTATGGCTACACCTTC.

This clone was counted only a few times. V gene TRBV19 combines with J gene TRBJ1-1; tentative D call: TRBD1 (6 bases). Germline CDR1 and CDR2: LNHDA and SQIVND (reference sequence). Trimming removed 6 bases from V and 1 base from J, with 9 bases in between. The CDR3 length is 13 residues. The CDR3 DNA follows: TGTGCCAGTAGCTTACAGGGGAACACTGAAGCTTTCTTT. It specifies CASSLQGNTEAFF.

The V gene is TRBV29-1, the J gene TRBJ1-2; 7 bases match TRBD1. CDR3 length: 17 residues. V lost 5 bases to trimming and J lost 5 bases; unmatched junction nucleotides: 20. Looked up from germline, CDR1 is SQVTM and CDR2 is ANQGSEA. CDR3 DNA sequence: TGCAGCGTTCTTAACACACGACCGGGACAGCCCTATTATGGCTACACCTTC. It encodes CSVLNTRPGQPYYGYTF.

As for this clone: The junction shows a germline mismatch at one end, possibly a read error. This chain uses TRBV7-9 with TRBJ1-2; 7 positions agree with TRBD1. Germline CDR1 and CDR2: SEHNR and FQNEAQ (reference sequence). The CDR3 totals 11 residues. The CDR3 nucleotides are TGTGCCAGCAGCTCTGACAGGGCTTGTCACTTC. Protein product: CASSSDRACHF.

V usage is TRBV5-8 and J usage is TRBJ1-3, with no clear D. The germline V gene encodes CDR1 SGHTS and CDR2 YDEGEE. The V gene lost 0 bases and the J gene lost 2 bases, with 9 bases spanning the gap. This CDR3 is 15 amino acids long. The DNA of the CDR3 is TGTGCCAGCAGCTTGGGGTGGTCGGCTGGAAACACCATATATTTT. This gives the protein CASSLGWSAGNTIYF.